This TCR beta chain was observed in a study of blood T cell repertoires in COVID-19. Overall study context: Samples taken during acute and convalescent COVID-19 were collected in the United States, Italy and Spain. From T cells, B-cell-depleted T cells, or PBMCs came the material, which was cDNA or gDNA.

The CDR3 sequence is 17 residues long. CDR1 and CDR2 (germline): MGHDK, SYGVNS. The V segment lost 3 bases and the J segment 2 bases; nucleotides outside the gene matches: 10. In the original workflow: Amplifying reference gene primers gave estimates of nucleated cell counts. Sequencing was performed with immunoSEQ multiplex PCR; in TCRdb, only in-frame clones are kept and a portion is missing. The DNA was the basis for D and trimming; V, J and clone size are from that table. The sample lists over 15,000 clones, around 87% occurring once. This TCR came from a human donor in a cohort sampled during active COVID-19. V gene TRBV25-1 combines with J gene TRBJ2-3, with 8 bases fitting TRBD2. The sample taken for sequencing was peripheral blood. CDR3 sequence (DNA): TGTGCCAGCAGTGACCCCTCGGGAGGGGGGTACACAGATACGCAGTATTTT. The encoded protein is CASSDPSGGGYTDTQYF. Full variable domain (remainder filled in from reference TRBV25-1 and TRBJ2-3): EADIYQTPRYLVIGTGKKITLECSQTMGHDKMYWYQQDPGMELHLIHYSYGVNSTEKGDLSSESTVSRIRTEHFPLTLESARPSHTSQYLCASSDPSGGGYTDTQYFGPGTRLTVL.